This T cell receptor beta chain is from a study of T cell responses to AZD1222 COVID-19 vaccine (dated by TCRdb to the early 2020s). Turning to the overall study: TCR sequencing covered fewer than 250 trial participants: 200 to 220 given two doses of AZD1222 and approximately 26 given two doses of MenACWY control vaccine. Enrollment into the trials was organized by age into subgroups of 18-55, 56-69 and 70-plus years, and those subgroups contained about 150, 27 and 61 TCR-sequenced participants, respectively.

The CDR3 starts with the cysteine, ends with the phenylalanine, and has 14 residues. CDR3 DNA only is kept here, 42 bases in frame from base 1. V is reduced by 0 bases and J by 0 bases, leaving a spacing of 6 bases between them. CDR1 is given as SGDLS and CDR2 as YYNGEE, both from the germline V gene. Overall study results and their limits: Nearly half of unique spike-specific TCRs reportedly recognized epitopes outside regions mutated in the B.1.351 and B.1.1.7 variants. No day 14 peak-response samples were available, so repertoires were characterized only after the peak T cell response. In the small 56-69-year group, the increase in depth fell short of significance, most likely because of low power. Spike-specific TCR breadth and depth rose significantly after two AZD1222 doses compared with day 0 and with MenACWY recipients. Participants were mostly white British, with more females than males. The authors suggested clonal diversity may have been underestimated. Conclusions about previously exposed vaccinees were limited because only a handful of AZD1222 recipients were SARS-CoV-2 seropositive at baseline. CD4 TCRs associated with the vaccine covered the entire spike protein, and the dominant responses were in regions 160-218 and 743-854.

The time point label on this specimen signifies: about 28 days (+/-7) after the second vaccine dose. AZD1222 recipients given second doses at about 4 weeks or at about 12 weeks were pooled, since spike-specific TCR depth and breadth were not found to differ between the two schedules. Vaccinee samples came from UK trials COV001 and COV002, including a single-blind randomized controlled phase 2/3 trial of AZD1222 (ChAdOx1 nCoV-19) in healthy adults. Trial participant PBMC samples were collected at day 0 and day 28 after the second dose for TCRbeta chain sequencing. Notes on this clone: Its target antigen remains unknown. There are no base qualities to consult, and no much larger clone falls within one base.

The CDR3 regions of human TCRbeta chains were analyzed by immunosequencing. In the original analysis: Repertoire TCRs were matched against a reference library of SARS-CoV-2-specific TCRs generated with the MIRA antigen-specificity platform. Breadth was defined as the fraction of unique TCRs that were SARS-CoV-2-associated. Depth was defined as the fraction of total T cells that were SARS-CoV-2-associated. Using the MIRA data, each spike-specific TCR was assigned both to the spike region to which the TCR was reactive and to a CD4 or CD8 class. Log10-transformed breadth and depth values were compared by one-way ANOVA with Sidak's multiple comparisons tests. TCRdb carries this immuneACCESS record with in-frame sequences only. Its versions omit some clonotypes, under half of them owing to an unresolved V gene in the studies checked, with the rest unexplained. V and J calls and clone size come straight from that table; D and trimming were deduced from the DNA. Within this sample are 150,000 to 250,000 clones, with more than 85% of them counted one time only. Of the sample, 3% to 3.5% is held by the ten largest clones.

This receptor was obtained from an adult who received the AZD1222 COVID-19 vaccine. The sequences come from peripheral blood, collected 28 days after the second AZD1222 dose. Rearrangement joined TRBV9 to TRBJ1-1; the D gene cannot be resolved reliably. The DNA is TGTGCCAGCAGCGTAGATGGGATGAACACTGAAGCTTTCTTT. Its protein is CASSVDGMNTEAFF.